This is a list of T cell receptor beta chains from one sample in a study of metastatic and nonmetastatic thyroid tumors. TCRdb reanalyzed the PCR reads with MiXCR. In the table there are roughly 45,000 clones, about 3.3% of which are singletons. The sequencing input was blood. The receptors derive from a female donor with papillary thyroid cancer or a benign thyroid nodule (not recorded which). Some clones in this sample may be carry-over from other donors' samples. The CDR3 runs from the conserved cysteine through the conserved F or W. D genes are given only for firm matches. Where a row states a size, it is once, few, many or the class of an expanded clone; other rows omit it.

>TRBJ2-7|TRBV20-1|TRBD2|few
TGCAGTGCAAAAAAAGGCGGGGGAGGAAGCTACGAGCAGTACTTC
CSAKKGGGGSYEQYF
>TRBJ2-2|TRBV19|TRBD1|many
TGTGCCAGTAGTATCGGGACAGGGGGCACCGGGGAGCTGTTTTTT
CASSIGTGGTGELFF
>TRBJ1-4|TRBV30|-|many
TGTGCCTGGAGTGTATATCCGGGACCGAGGAATGAAAAACTGTTTTTT
CAWSVYPGPRNEKLFF
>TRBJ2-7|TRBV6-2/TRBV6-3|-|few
TGTGCCAGCAAGGATAGGGCGTTGGGGGAGCAGTACTTC
CASKDRALGEQYF
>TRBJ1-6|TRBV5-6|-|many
TGTGCCAGCAGCTTGGGGTGGGGAGAGTCACCCCTCCACTTT
CASSLGWGESPLHF
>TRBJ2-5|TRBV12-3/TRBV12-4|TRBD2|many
TGTGCCAGCAGTAAGGGACTAGCGGGAGTGCAGACCCAGTACTTC
CASSKGLAGVQTQYF
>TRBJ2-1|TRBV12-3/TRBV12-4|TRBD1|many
TGTGCCAGCAGCCCTATTCCCGGGACAGGGCCCAATGAGCAGTTCTTC
CASSPIPGTGPNEQFF
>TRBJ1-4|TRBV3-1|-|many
TGTGCCAGCAGCCGGCCGGGGGCAAATGAAAAACTGTTTTTT
CASSRPGANEKLFF
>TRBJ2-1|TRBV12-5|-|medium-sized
TGTGCTAGTGGTTTGGTAATGTGGGACTTCTACAATGAGCAGTTCTTC
CASGLVMWDFYNEQFF
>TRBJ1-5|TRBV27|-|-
TGTGCCAGCAGTTACGCCTGGGGTCAGCCCCAGCATTTT
CASSYAWGQPQHF
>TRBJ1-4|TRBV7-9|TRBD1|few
TGTGCCAGCAGCTCCTTCGGGACAGCAACTAATGAAAAACTGTTTTTT
CASSSFGTATNEKLFF
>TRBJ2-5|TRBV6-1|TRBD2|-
TGTGCCAGCAGTGAACAGCGGGGGCCCCAAGAGATCCAGTACTTC
CASSEQRGPQEIQYF
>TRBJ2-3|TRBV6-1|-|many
TGTGCCAGCGCCCCGGGGAAACGAGGATACACAGATACGCAGTATTTT
CASAPGKRGYTDTQYF
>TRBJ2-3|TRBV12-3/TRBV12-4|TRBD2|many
TGTGCCAGCAGTTTGCTAGCGGGAGAAACAGATACGCAGTATTTT
CASSLLAGETDTQYF
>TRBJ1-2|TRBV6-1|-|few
TGTGCCAGCAGTTCCCCTCAGGGATCTAGTGGCTACACCTTC
CASSSPQGSSGYTF
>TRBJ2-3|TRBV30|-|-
TGTGCCTGGAGTGAAAGGGGGGGAGCGGTTGATACGCAGTATTTT
CAWSERGGAVDTQYF
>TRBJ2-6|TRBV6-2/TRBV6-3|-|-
TGTGCCAGCAGTTACTGCTCAGGCGCTGGGGCCAACGTCCTGACTTTC
CASSYCSGAGANVLTF
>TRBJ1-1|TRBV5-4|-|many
TGTGCCAGCAGCTTGGCGAACACTGAAGCTTTCTTT
CASSLANTEAFF
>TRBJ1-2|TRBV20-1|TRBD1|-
TGCAGTGCTAGAGACGGCAGGGGGGGATATGGCTACACCTTC
CSARDGRGGYGYTF
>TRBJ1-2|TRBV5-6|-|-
TGTGCCAGCAGCTTGGGACCGGGTATTACAATCTATGGCTACACCTTC
CASSLGPGITIYGYTF
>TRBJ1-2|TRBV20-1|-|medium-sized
TGCAGTGTTCGGGACACCCCCTATGGCTACACCTTC
CSVRDTPYGYTF
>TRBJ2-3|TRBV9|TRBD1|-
TGTGCCAGCAGCCCCAGGACAGGGGATTTCGCAGATACGCAGTATTTT
CASSPRTGDFADTQYF
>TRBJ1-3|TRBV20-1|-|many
TGCAGTGCTCCAGGGGAGGCGGGATATGGAAACACCATATATTTT
CSAPGEAGYGNTIYF
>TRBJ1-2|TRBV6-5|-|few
TGTGCCAGCAGTTACTCCTTCGAGGGAACTAACTATGGCTACACCTTC
CASSYSFEGTNYGYTF
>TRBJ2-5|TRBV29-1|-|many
TGCAGCGTTGAAGATCGGGCGGGCCAACAAGAGACCCAGTACTTC
CSVEDRAGQQETQYF
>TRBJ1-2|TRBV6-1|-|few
TGTGCCAGCAGAACAAATAAGGGTTCCCCTTTCTATGGCTACACCTTC
CASRTNKGSPFYGYTF
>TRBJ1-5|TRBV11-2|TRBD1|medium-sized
TGTGCCAGCAGCCCCGGGACAGGGTTTCAGCCCCAGCATTTT
CASSPGTGFQPQHF
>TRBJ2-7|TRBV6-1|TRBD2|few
TGTGCCAGCACCATACTAGCGGGAGGGCCGTTAGAGTACTTC
CASTILAGGPLEYF
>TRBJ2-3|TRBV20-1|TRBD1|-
TGCAGTGCTAGACAGGGGGCAGATACGCAGTATTTT
CSARQGADTQYF
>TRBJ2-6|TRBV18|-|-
TGTGCCAGCTCACCCTTCGGGGGCGCAACAGGGGCCAACGTCCTGACTTTC
CASSPFGGATGANVLTF
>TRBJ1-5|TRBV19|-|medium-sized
TGTGCCAGTACTACGCGGAAGGACCAAGATTATAGCAATCAGCCCCAGCATTTT
CASTTRKDQDYSNQPQHF
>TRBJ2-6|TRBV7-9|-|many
TGTGCCAGCAGCCCGGACGGGACCTCTGGGGCCAACGTCCTGACTTTC
CASSPDGTSGANVLTF
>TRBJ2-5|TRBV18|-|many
TGTGCCAGCTCACCAGTAGCAGCCCAAGAGACCCAGTACTTC
CASSPVAAQETQYF
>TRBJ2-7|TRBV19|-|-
TGTGCCAGTTCCACCGGGTTCGACGAGCAGTACTTC
CASSTGFDEQYF
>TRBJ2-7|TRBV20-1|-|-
TGCAGCGCTCATGGGGGGGGGCGGGCCTCCTACGAGCAGTACTTC
CSAHGGGRASYEQYF
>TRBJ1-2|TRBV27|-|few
TGTGCCAGCAAAGTGGCAGGGGCAGATGGCTACACCTTC
CASKVAGADGYTF
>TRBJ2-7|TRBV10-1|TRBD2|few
TGCGCCAGCAGTGGTCCTAGCGGGGGCGAGCAGTACTTC
CASSGPSGGEQYF
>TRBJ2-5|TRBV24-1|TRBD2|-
TGTGCCACCAGTGGCCCTAATTTGCTAGCGGGAGGGGAAGAGACCCAGTACTTC
CATSGPNLLAGGEETQYF
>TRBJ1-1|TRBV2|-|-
TGTGCCAGCAGGCAGGGGAACACTGAAGCTTTCTTT
CASRQGNTEAFF
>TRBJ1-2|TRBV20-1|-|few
TGCAGTGCTAGAGGACAGCCCAATGGCTACACCTTC
CSARGQPNGYTF
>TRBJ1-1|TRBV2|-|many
TGTGCCAGCAGCCCTGTCTCTTCATTGGCTTTCTTT
CASSPVSSLAFF
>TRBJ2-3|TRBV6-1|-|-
TGTGCCAGCAGTGACAGGGCTAGCACAGATACGCAGTATTTT
CASSDRASTDTQYF
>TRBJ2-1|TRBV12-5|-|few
TGTGCTAGTGGTTTGACACGAGGAACTGGGCAGTTCTTC
CASGLTRGTGQFF
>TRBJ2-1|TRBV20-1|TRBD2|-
TGCAGTGCTAGAGAATCCGGGACTATCGCGGATGAGCAGTTCTTC
CSARESGTIADEQFF
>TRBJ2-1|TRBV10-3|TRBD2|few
TGTGCCATCAGTGACTCGAGCGGGGGCTACAATGAGCAGTTCTTC
CAISDSSGGYNEQFF
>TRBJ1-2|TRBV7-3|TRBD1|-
TGTGCCAGCAGCTTATCCCTCAACCTCGGGACAGGGGACCTCTCTGGTGGCTACACCTTC
CASSLSLNLGTGDLSGGYTF
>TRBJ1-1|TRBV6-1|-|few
TGTGCCAGCAGGTCCCTGGCAGGGGTGAACACTGAAGCTTTCTTT
CASRSLAGVNTEAFF
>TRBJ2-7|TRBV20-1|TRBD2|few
TGCAGTGCTAGAGGACTAGCGGGACCAGAATACGAGCAGTACTTC
CSARGLAGPEYEQYF
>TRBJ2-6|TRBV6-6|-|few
TGTGCCAGCAGTTACTCGGGCTCTGGGGCCAACGTCCTGACTTTC
CASSYSGSGANVLTF
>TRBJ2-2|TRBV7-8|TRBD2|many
TGTGCCAGCAGCTCCGCGGGAGCCAACACCGGGGAGCTGTTTTTT
CASSSAGANTGELFF
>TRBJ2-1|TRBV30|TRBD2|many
TGTGCCTGGGGGGGACTAGCGGGAGGGGAGCAGTTCTTC
CAWGGLAGGEQFF
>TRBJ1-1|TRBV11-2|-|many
TGTGCCAGCAGCTTAAATGGACGGACTGAAGCTTTCTTT
CASSLNGRTEAFF
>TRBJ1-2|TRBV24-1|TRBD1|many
TGTGCCACTTCACAGGGGGAACACTATGGCTACACCTTC
CATSQGEHYGYTF
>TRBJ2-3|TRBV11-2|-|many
TGTGCCAGCAGCTTAGACAGGGGCCGCACAGATACGCAGTATTTT
CASSLDRGRTDTQYF
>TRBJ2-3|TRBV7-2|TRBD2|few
TGTGCCAGCAGCTTAGGGAGACTAGCGGGCGGCACAGATACGCAGTATTTT
CASSLGRLAGGTDTQYF
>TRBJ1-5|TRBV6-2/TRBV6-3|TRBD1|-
TGTGCCAGCAGTGCCTCCGAGGGGACAGGGTTTCAGCCCCAGCATTTT
CASSASEGTGFQPQHF
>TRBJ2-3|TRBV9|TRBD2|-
TGTGCCAGCAGCGTAGCTCTAGCGGTGAACACAGATACGCAGTATTTT
CASSVALAVNTDTQYF
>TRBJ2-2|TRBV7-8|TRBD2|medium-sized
TGTGCCAGCAGCTTAACAGGGACTAGCGGGAGGAGGTTGGACACCGGGGAGCTGTTTTTT
CASSLTGTSGRRLDTGELFF